This record looks at one T cell receptor (beta chain) sequence and its context. Antigen specificity is unknown. CDR3 size: 14 residues. CDR1 SGHRS and CDR2 YFSETQ come from the germline V gene. V trimming: 5 bases; J trimming: 3 bases; junction bases outside the gene matches: 6. With 60 Vbeta and 13 Jbeta primers, the PCR was carried out. Using immunoSEQ multiplex PCR, the repertoire was profiled, and TCRdb retains in-frame clones only, with some absent. The table lists approximately 210,000 clones, 82% of them singletons. The data belong to a study of cytomegalovirus exposure and HLA in healthy donors. Study-level background: The early release's HLA-typed donors yielded 65 million to 85 million unique TCRs. Overall study results and limits: Across donors, most TCRs were seen rarely, yet some public ones were widespread.

V is TRBV5-1 and J is TRBJ1-1; 8 nucleotides match TRBD1. Sequencing input: PBMCs. The TCR was taken from a man aged 35 to 55 in good health and CMV-seropositive. The CDR3, as DNA: TGCGCCAGCAGTCGACAGGGGTGGGACACTGAAGCTTTCTTT. It encodes CASSRQGWDTEAFF.